These 24 T cell receptor beta chains were all obtained from the same sample, sequenced in a study of cytomegalovirus exposure and HLA in healthy donors. Use of 60 Vbeta and 13 Jbeta primers characterized the PCR. The repertoire was sequenced with immunoSEQ multiplex PCR; TCRdb's copy has only in-frame clones and lacks some. The sample yields roughly 160,000 clones, 70% to 80% seen once. What was sequenced was PBMCs. These TCRs come from a man between 18 and 35 years old in good health and CMV-seropositive.

This chain joins TRBV25-1 and TRBJ2-2, with 8 bases fitting TRBD1. The CDR3 is 17 amino acids. The germline gives CDR1 MGHDK, CDR2 SYGVNS. Trimming removed 0 bases from V and 7 bases from J; junction bases left unmatched: 10. The DNA of the CDR3 is TGTGCCAGCAGTGAATATCACGGGACAGGCGGTGGCGGGGAGCTGTTTTTT. This codes for CASSEYHGTGGGGELFF. Together with reference TRBV25-1 and TRBJ2-2, the CDR3 gives the full variable domain: EADIYQTPRYLVIGTGKKITLECSQTMGHDKMYWYQQDPGMELHLIHYSYGVNSTEKGDLSSESTVSRIRTEHFPLTLESARPSHTSQYLCASSEYHGTGGGGELFFGEGSRLTVL.

The chain employs TRBV7-9 and TRBJ1-5, with 7 bases matching TRBD1. CDR1 SEHNR and CDR2 FQNEAQ come from the germline V gene (reference sequence). The CDR3 length is 14 residues. Trimming removed 4 bases from V and 4 bases from J; junction bases left unmatched: 4. For the CDR3, the DNA is TGTGCCAGCAGCTCGGGACAGACTAATCAGCCCCAGCATTTT. It is translated as CASSSGQTNQPQHF. Combining the CDR3 with reference TRBV7-9 and TRBJ1-5 gives the whole variable domain DTGVSQNPRHKITKRGQNVTFRCDPISEHNRLYWYRQTLGQGPEFLTYFQNEAQLEKSRLLSDRFSAERPKGSFSTLEIQRTEQGDSAMYLCASSSGQTNQPQHFGDGTRLSIL.

The chain has TRBV5-5 and TRBJ2-2; a weak D match, TRBD2 (5 bases). The germline gives CDR1 SGHKS, CDR2 YYEKEE (reference sequence). The ends were cut back, 4 bases at V and 1 base at J, with 11 bases in the middle. CDR3 length: 15 amino acids. CDR3 DNA: TGTGCCAGCAGCCTGCGGACTGGGAACACCGGGGAGCTGTTTTTT. Translation: CASSLRTGNTGELFF. Full variable domain (remainder filled in from reference TRBV5-5 and TRBJ2-2): DAGVTQSPTHLIKTRGQQVTLRCSPISGHKSVSWYQQVLGQGPQFIFQYYEKEERGRGNFPDRFSARQFPNYSSELNVNALLLGDSALYLCASSLRTGNTGELFFGEGSRLTVL.

The V gene is TRBV5-1, the J gene TRBJ1-2, with D uncertain. V was pared by 1 base and J by 6 bases, with 16 bases between. The germline V gene has CDR1 SGHRS and CDR2 YFSETQ. The CDR3 has 15 amino acids. Here the CDR3 reads CASSLRGNPYDGYTF. The CDR3 DNA reads TGCGCCAGCAGCTTGCGCGGGAATCCCTATGATGGCTACACCTTC. The full variable domain, rest sourced from reference TRBV5-1 and TRBJ1-2, is KAGVTQTPRYLIKTRGQQVTLSCSPISGHRSVSWYQQTPGQGLQFLFEYFSETQRNKGNFPGRFSGRQFSNSRSEMNVSTLELGDSALYLCASSLRGNPYDGYTFGSGTRLTVV.

The CDR3 spells CASSYTSGGNQPQHF. As DNA, the CDR3 is TGTGCCAGCAGTTACACATCAGGGGGGAATCAGCCCCAGCATTTT. The rearrangement joins TRBV6-5 to TRBJ1-5; 7 bases map to TRBD1. Germline loops: CDR1 MNHEY, CDR2 SVGAGI. Germline trimming cut 2 bases from V and 4 bases from J; bases unmatched to any gene: 5. The CDR3 runs to 15 residues.

This CDR3 reads CASSYSPQGREQFF. Here the CDR3 DNA reads TGTGCCAGCAGTTACTCTCCACAGGGACGTGAGCAGTTCTTC. The chain links TRBV6-5 to TRBJ2-1, with a tentative D call TRBD1 (6 bases). This CDR3 is 14 amino acids long. The germline gives CDR1 MNHEY, CDR2 SVGAGI. Trimming took off 0 bases at V and 9 bases at J, with 12 bases between the two ends.

This chain uses TRBV6-5 with TRBJ2-5; possibly TRBD2 for D (6 bases). The CDR3 consists of 15 residues. V was cut by 2 bases and J by 5 bases, with 15 bases left in between. Germline V gene sequence: CDR1 MNHEY, CDR2 SVGAGI. The CDR3 DNA sequence: TGTGCCAGCAGTTACAGAGCGGGTTGGGTGGAGACCCAGTACTTC. Translated, it gives CASSYRAGWVETQYF.

CDR3 coding DNA: TGTGCTAGTGGTCCCTCAGGGGGACCCAGCACAGATACGCAGTATTTT. This codes for CASGPSGGPSTDTQYF. The J gene is TRBJ2-3, the V gene TRBV12-5; TRBD1 matches at 7 bases. This CDR3 region has 16 residues. Germline V CDR1 and CDR2: LGHNT, FRNRAP. V gave up 5 bases and J gave up 0 bases; unmatched junction bases: 8.

This clone came up a few times. The chain recombines TRBV9 with TRBJ1-6; D unclear. The CDR3 runs 13 residues. CDR1 is SGDLS and CDR2 is YYNGEE in the germline V gene. V lost 0 bases and J 10 bases, leaving 8 bases between the germline ends. CDR3 DNA sequence: TGTGCCAGCAGCGTAGAGTCACGGTCACCCCTCCACTTT. This sequence encodes CASSVESRSPLHF.

V gene TRBV4-2 combines with J gene TRBJ2-5; D is perhaps TRBD1 (5 bases). The CDR3 consists of 17 residues. Trimming removed 1 base at V and 5 bases at J, with 20 bases between. Germline V lookup: CDR1 LGHNA, CDR2 YNFKEQ. The CDR3 region is CASSQGPPPTGQETQYF. CDR3 nucleotides: TGTGCCAGCAGCCAAGGGCCCCCCCCCACAGGTCAGGAGACCCAGTACTTC.

This sequence joins TRBV7-8 and TRBJ2-7, with 11 positions matching TRBD2. The CDR3 runs to 18 residues. V trimming: 1 base; J trimming: 3 bases; junction bases outside the gene matches: 11. The germline V gene encodes CDR1 SGHVS and CDR2 FQNEAQ. The CDR3 bases are TGTGCCAGCAGCTTAGACTTGGGCGCGACTAGCGGGAACTACGAGCAGTACTTC. It translates to CASSLDLGATSGNYEQYF.

The chain links TRBV19 to TRBJ1-1; 9 positions match TRBD1. V was clipped by 8 bases and J by 6 bases; unmatched bases: 10. The CDR3 covers 14 residues. The germline V gene encodes CDR1 LNHDA and CDR2 SQIVND (reference sequence). This CDR3 is CASGRDRESPEAFF. Written as DNA, the CDR3 is TGTGCCAGTGGCCGGGACAGGGAAAGTCCTGAAGCTTTCTTT.

This clone has a handful of counts. This chain links TRBV6-5 with TRBJ1-5; 8 bases are shared with TRBD1. CDR1 MNHEY and CDR2 SVGAGI come from the germline V gene. J lost 3 bases, V lost 5 bases, and 6 bases had no gene match. The CDR3 sequence is 15 residues long. This CDR3 reads CASSPIRGHNQPQHF. In DNA, the CDR3 is TGTGCCAGCAGTCCAATCAGGGGGCACAATCAGCCCCAGCATTTT.

The genes are TRBV7-9 and TRBJ2-7; 9 bases fit TRBD1. CDR1 and CDR2 from the germline V gene are SEHNR and FQNEAQ (reference sequence). The V segment lost 3 bases and the J segment 0 bases; nucleotides outside the gene matches: 3. CDR3 size: 15 residues. The CDR3 protein is CASSFGTGSSYEQYF. The CDR3 region has the DNA TGTGCCAGCAGCTTTGGGACAGGGAGCTCCTACGAGCAGTACTTC.

This clone was observed a single time. This chain joins TRBV9 and TRBJ1-1; 11 nucleotides line up with TRBD1. The germline V gene has CDR1 SGDLS and CDR2 YYNGEE. The CDR3 runs to 15 residues. V dropped 2 bases and J dropped 10; count of bases not matched to a gene: 10. CDR3: CASSVGDRGIYLAFF. CDR3 coding DNA: TGTGCCAGCAGCGTGGGGGACAGGGGGATTTATTTAGCTTTCTTT.

The chain has TRBV19 and TRBJ2-3; 9 nucleotides align to TRBD1. The junction had 5 bases not matched to a gene; V was cut back by 2 bases and J by 5 bases. The CDR3 spans 15 residues. Germline CDR1 LNHDA, CDR2 SQIVND (reference sequence). The CDR3 region has the DNA TGTGCCAGTAGTATAACCTCGGGACAGGGAGATACGCAGTATTTT. Protein: CASSITSGQGDTQYF.

This CDR3 is CASSESINGEQYF. In DNA, the CDR3 is TGTGCCAGCAGTGAAAGCATAAACGGTGAGCAGTACTTC. V is TRBV2 and J is TRBJ2-7, with D unresolved. V dropped 2 bases and J dropped 7 bases, with 12 bases sitting between them. The CDR3 loop spans 13 amino acids. CDR1 and CDR2 from the germline V gene are SNHLY and FYNNEI.

This chain joins TRBV5-6 and TRBJ2-2; 8 bases fit TRBD2. V lost 3 bases and J lost 4; bases outside the gene matches: 2. This CDR3 comprises 14 residues. Germline V gene sequence: CDR1 SGHDT, CDR2 YYEEEE. The CDR3 loop reads CASSSGGPTGELFF. The CDR3 DNA follows: TGTGCCAGCAGCTCGGGGGGGCCCACCGGGGAGCTGTTTTTT.

The V call is TRBV9, the J call TRBJ1-3; 7 nucleotides agree with TRBD1. This CDR3 has 15 amino acids. Germline-derived CDR1 and CDR2 are SGDLS and YYNGEE. After removal of 4 bases from V and 0 bases from J, the junction contained 4 bases not matched to a gene. CDR3 sequence (DNA): TGTGCCAGCAGCTCGGGACAGCGCTCTGGAAACACCATATATTTT. It codes for CASSSGQRSGNTIYF.

The chain combines TRBV7-2 with TRBJ2-7, with D perhaps matching TRBD2 (6 bases). Germline V gene sequence: CDR1 SGHTA, CDR2 FQGNSA. The CDR3 sequence is 15 residues long. V was pared by 0 bases and J by 0 bases, with 9 bases between. The CDR3 DNA follows: TGTGCCAGCAGCTTAGCAGCGGGTACCTCCTACGAGCAGTACTTC. Translation gives CASSLAAGTSYEQYF.

The chain has TRBV7-8 and TRBJ2-7; 9 bases line up with TRBD2. The V and J ends lost 2 bases and 5 bases, in that order; junction bases with no gene match: 4. Germline V CDR1 and CDR2: SGHVS, FQNEAQ. The CDR3 extends over 14 amino acids. Here the CDR3 reads CASSLIAGANEQYF. CDR3 coding DNA: TGTGCCAGCAGCTTAATAGCGGGAGCGAACGAGCAGTACTTC.

J is TRBJ2-7 and V is TRBV4-3, with a weak D call TRBD2 (6 bases). The CDR3 is 15 amino acids. V lost 1 base to trimming and J lost 0 bases, with 10 bases between them. CDR1 and CDR2 (germline): LGHNA, YSLEER. This chain's CDR3 is CASSQASGGSYEQYF. The CDR3 DNA reads TGCGCCAGCAGCCAAGCATCCGGGGGCTCCTACGAGCAGTACTTC.

A few counts support this clone. The rearrangement links TRBV11-3 to TRBJ1-1; D call uncertain. The V end was cut by 1 base, the J end by 7 bases, with 13 bases between. This CDR3 comprises 14 residues. Germline loops: CDR1 SGHNT, CDR2 YENEEA. The CDR3 sequence: CASSLGESGNEAFF. Here the CDR3 DNA reads TGTGCCAGCAGCTTAGGTGAAAGCGGGAATGAAGCTTTCTTT.

This rearrangement joins TRBV6-5 to TRBJ1-5; no clear D. The ends were cut back, 0 bases at V and 2 bases at J, with 5 bases in the middle. The length of the CDR3 is 14 residues. Germline CDR1 is MNHEY and CDR2 is SVGAGI. This CDR3 reads CASSYSQGNQPQHF. CDR3 bases: TGTGCCAGCAGTTACTCTCAGGGCAATCAGCCCCAGCATTTT.